This TCR beta chain was recorded in a study of radiotherapy plus CTLA-4 blockade in lung cancer. Only in-frame clones appear in the TCRdb table, and some are missing; sequencing was by immunoSEQ multiplex PCR. The table records roughly 14,000 clones, about 90% of them present only once. CDR1 SQVTM and CDR2 ANQGSEA come from the germline V gene. Unmatched junction bases numbered 8, after V lost 4 bases and J lost 9 bases. The CDR3 runs 14 residues. V is TRBV29-1 and J is TRBJ2-4, with 11 nucleotides matching TRBD2. This TCR derives from a human donor with non-small cell lung cancer that progressed on radiotherapy plus ipilimumab. Some clones in this sample may be carry-over from other donors' samples. Specimen: peripheral blood, collected from a patient treated with radiotherapy plus ipilimumab. The CDR3 DNA sequence: TGCAGCGTTGTACTAGCGGGAGTGAGGGCCATTCAGTACTTC. Its protein is CSVVLAGVRAIQYF.